The text below deals with one TCR beta chain. What it binds is unknown. Sequencing used immunoSEQ multiplex PCR; TCRdb keeps in-frame clones, though not all of them. The sample includes 150,000 to 200,000 clones, 80% to 90% of them seen just once. Germline CDR1 reads SGHDT; CDR2 reads YYEEEE. This CDR3 is 12 amino acids long. J gave up 3 bases and V 4 bases, and 0 bases lay outside the gene matches. This sample was taken from a study of T cell responses to AZD1222 COVID-19 vaccine. Whole-study context: Analysis merged second doses at about 4 or about 12 weeks. General study results and limits: No day 14 peak samples; only post-peak repertoires were characterized. A mostly white British donor set with more females was recruited, and clonal diversity was possibly underestimated.

The starting material was peripheral blood, obtained on day 0 of AZD1222 vaccination. The TCR comes from an adult in good health. The chain uses TRBV5-6 and TRBJ1-2, with TRBD1 matching over 7 bases. This CDR3 reads CASSTGDYGYTF. For the CDR3, the DNA is TGTGCCAGCAGCACAGGGGACTATGGCTACACCTTC.